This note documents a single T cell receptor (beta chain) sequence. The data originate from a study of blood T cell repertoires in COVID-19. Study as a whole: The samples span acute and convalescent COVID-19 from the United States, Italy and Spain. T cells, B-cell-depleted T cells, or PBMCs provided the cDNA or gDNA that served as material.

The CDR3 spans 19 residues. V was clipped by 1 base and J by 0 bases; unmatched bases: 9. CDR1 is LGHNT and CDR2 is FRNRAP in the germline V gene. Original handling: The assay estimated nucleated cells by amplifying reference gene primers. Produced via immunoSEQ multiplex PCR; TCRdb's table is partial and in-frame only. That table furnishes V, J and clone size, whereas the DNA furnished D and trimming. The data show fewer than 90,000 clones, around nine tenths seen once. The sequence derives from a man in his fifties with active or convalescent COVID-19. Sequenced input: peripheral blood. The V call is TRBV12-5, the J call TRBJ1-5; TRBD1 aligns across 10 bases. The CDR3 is CASGLDRDRGFYSNQPQHF. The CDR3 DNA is TGTGCTAGTGGTTTGGACCGGGACAGGGGATTTTATAGCAATCAGCCCCAGCATTTT.